What follows is one TCR beta chain and its context. Its antigen is undetermined. These data are taken from a study of cytomegalovirus exposure and HLA in healthy donors. Background on the study: Tens of millions of unique TCRs from HLA-typed donors made up an early data release. The study, taken as a whole, reports: Later analysis associated a missense DCLRE1C variant with TCR beta V- and J-gene trimming.

PCR was performed using 60 Vbeta and 13 Jbeta primers. Sequenced by immunoSEQ multiplex PCR; TCRdb stores in-frame clones only, minus some. The table records under 200,000 clones, about two thirds of them present only once. The CDR3 has 12 amino acids. V lost 5 bases, J lost 12 bases, and 7 bases stayed unmatched. CDR1 and CDR2 (germline): MNHEY, SVGAGI. The clonotype comes from a woman in her 30s in good health and CMV-seronegative. The specimen sequenced was PBMCs. This sequence joins TRBV6-5 and TRBJ1-1; 9 nucleotides match TRBD1. Written as DNA, the CDR3 is TGTGCCAGCAGTCACGGACAGGGGACGACTTTCTTT. Its translation: CASSHGQGTTFF.